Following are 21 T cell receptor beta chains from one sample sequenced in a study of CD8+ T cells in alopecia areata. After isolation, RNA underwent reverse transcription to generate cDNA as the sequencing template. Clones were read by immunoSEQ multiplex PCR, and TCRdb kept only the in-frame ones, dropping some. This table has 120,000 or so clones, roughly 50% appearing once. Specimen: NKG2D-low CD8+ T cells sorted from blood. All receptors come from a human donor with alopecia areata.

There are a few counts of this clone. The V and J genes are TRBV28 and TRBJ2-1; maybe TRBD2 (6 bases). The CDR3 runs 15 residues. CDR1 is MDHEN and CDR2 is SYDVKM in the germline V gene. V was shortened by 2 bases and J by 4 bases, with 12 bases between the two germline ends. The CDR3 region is CASSLKLADYNEQFF. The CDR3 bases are TGTGCCAGCAGTTTAAAACTAGCTGATTACAATGAGCAGTTCTTC.

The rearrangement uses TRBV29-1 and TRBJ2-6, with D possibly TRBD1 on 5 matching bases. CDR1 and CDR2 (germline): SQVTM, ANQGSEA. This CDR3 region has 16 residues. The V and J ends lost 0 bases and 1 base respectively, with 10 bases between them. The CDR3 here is CSVEEYQGSGANVLTF. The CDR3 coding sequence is TGCAGCGTTGAAGAGTATCAGGGTTCTGGGGCCAACGTCCTGACTTTC.

The CDR3 DNA reads TGTGCCTGGAGTCCGGACGGAGCAGGGACCCAGTACTTC. It yields the protein CAWSPDGAGTQYF. This chain joins TRBV30 and TRBJ2-5; D unresolved. The V end was cut by 2 bases, the J end by 7 bases, with 14 bases between. Germline loops: CDR1 GTSNPN, CDR2 SVGIG (reference sequence). This CDR3 is built from 13 residues.

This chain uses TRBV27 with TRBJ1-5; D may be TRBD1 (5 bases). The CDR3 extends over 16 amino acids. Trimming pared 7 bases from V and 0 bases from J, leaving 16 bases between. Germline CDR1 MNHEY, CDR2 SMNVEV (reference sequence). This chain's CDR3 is CASKQGTFHSNQPQHF. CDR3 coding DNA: TGTGCCAGCAAACAAGGGACTTTTCATAGCAATCAGCCCCAGCATTTT.

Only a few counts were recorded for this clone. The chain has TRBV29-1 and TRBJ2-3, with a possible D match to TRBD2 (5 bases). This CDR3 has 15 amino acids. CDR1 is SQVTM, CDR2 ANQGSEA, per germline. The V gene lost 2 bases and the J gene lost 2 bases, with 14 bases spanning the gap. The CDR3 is CSVETTGSITDTQYF. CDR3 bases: TGCAGCGTTGAAACCACGGGGTCTATCACAGATACGCAGTATTTT.

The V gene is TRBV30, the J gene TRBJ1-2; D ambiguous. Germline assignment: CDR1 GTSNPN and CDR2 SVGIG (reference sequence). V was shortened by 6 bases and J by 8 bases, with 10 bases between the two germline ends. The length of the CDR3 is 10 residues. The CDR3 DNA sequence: TGTGCCTGCCAAGGTCGGGGCTACACCTTC. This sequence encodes CACQGRGYTF. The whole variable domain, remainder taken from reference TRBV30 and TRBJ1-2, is SQTIHQWPATLVQPVGSPLSLECTVEGTSNPNLYWYRQAAGRGLQLLFYSVGIGQISSEVPQNLSASRPQDRQFILSSKKLLLSDSGFYLCACQGRGYTFGSGTRLTVV.

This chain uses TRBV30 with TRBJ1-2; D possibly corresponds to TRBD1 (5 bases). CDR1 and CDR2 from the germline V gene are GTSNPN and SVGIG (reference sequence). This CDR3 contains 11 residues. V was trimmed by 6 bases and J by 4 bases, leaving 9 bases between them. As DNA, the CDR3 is TGTGCCTGCCCGAGGGGCTATGGCTACACCTTC. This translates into CACPRGYGYTF.

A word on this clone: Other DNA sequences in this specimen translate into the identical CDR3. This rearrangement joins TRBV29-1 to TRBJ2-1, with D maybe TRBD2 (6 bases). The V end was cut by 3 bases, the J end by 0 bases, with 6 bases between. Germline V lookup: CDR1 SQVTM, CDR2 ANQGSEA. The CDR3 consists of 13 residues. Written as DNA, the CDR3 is TGCAGCGTTGAGGGGGGCTCCTACAATGAGCAGTTCTTC. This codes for CSVEGGSYNEQFF.

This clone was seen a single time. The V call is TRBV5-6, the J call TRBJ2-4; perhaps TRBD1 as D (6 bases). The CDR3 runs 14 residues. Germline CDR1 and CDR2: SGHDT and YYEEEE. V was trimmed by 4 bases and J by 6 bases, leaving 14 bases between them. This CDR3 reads CASSPGQSANIQYF. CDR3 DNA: TGTGCCAGCAGCCCCGGACAGTCCGCAAACATTCAGTACTTC.

CDR3 loop: CASSPLPQLVNEQFF. DNA for the CDR3: TGTGCCAGCAGTCCGCTTCCCCAACTAGTCAATGAGCAGTTCTTC. The V gene is TRBV27, the J gene TRBJ2-1; D may be TRBD2 (5 bases). The V end lost 5 bases, the J end lost 6 bases, and 17 bases lay between the germline ends. Germline V CDR1 and CDR2: MNHEY, SMNVEV (reference sequence). The CDR3 spans 15 residues.

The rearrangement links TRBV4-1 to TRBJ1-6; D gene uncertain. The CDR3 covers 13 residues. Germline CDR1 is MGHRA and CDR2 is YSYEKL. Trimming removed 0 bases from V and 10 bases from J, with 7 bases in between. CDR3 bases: TGCGCCAGCAGCCAAGATTCGGACTCACCCCTCCACTTT. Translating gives CASSQDSDSPLHF.

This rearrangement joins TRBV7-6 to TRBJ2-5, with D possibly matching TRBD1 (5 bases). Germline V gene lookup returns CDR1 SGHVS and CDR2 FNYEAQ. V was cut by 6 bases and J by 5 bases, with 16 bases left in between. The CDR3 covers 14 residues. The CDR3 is CASRDPGQGETQYF. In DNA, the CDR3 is TGTGCCAGCAGAGACCCAGGACAAGGGGAGACCCAGTACTTC.

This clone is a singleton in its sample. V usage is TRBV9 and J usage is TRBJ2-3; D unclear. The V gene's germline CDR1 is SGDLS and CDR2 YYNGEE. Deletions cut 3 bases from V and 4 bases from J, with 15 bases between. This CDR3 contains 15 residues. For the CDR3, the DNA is TGTGCCAGCAGCGGGACGCACGGTGATGCAGATACGCAGTATTTT. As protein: CASSGTHGDADTQYF.

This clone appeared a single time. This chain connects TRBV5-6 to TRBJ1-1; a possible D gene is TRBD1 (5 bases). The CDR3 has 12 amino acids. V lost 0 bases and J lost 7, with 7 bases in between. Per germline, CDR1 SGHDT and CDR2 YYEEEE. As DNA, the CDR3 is TGTGCCAGCAGCTTGGGACAGATTGAAGCTTTCTTT. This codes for CASSLGQIEAFF. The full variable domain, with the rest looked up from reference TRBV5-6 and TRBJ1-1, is DAGVTQSPTHLIKTRGQQVTLRCSPKSGHDTVSWYQQALGQGPQFIFQYYEEEERQRGNFPDRFSGHQFPNYSSELNVNALLLGDSALYLCASSLGQIEAFFGQGTRLTVV.

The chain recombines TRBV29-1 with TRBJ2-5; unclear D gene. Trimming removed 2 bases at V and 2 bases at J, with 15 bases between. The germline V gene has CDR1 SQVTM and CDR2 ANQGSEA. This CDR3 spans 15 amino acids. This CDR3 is CSVEQSDIEQETQYF. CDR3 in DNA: TGCAGCGTTGAACAATCCGACATAGAACAAGAGACCCAGTACTTC.

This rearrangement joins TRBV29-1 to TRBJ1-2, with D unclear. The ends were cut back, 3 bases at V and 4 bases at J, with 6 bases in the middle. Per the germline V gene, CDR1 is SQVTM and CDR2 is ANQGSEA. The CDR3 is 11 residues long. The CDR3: CSVEYSYGYTF. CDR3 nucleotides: TGCAGCGTTGAGTACAGCTATGGCTACACCTTC.

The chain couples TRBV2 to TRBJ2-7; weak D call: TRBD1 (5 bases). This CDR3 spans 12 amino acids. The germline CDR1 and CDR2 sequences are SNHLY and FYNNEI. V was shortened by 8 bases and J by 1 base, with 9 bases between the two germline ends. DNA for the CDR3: TGTGCCAGCGGGGCTGGTTCCTACGAGCAGTACTTC. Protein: CASGAGSYEQYF.

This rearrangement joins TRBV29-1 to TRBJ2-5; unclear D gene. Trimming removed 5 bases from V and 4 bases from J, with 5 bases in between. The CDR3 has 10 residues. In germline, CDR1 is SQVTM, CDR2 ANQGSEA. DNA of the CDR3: TGCAGCGTTTATGCAGAGACCCAGTACTTC. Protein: CSVYAETQYF.

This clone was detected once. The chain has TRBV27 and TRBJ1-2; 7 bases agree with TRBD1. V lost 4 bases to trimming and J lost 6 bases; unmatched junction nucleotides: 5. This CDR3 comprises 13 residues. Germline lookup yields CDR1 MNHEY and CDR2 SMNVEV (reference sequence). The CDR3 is CASSWIGGDGYTF. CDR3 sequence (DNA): TGTGCCAGCAGTTGGATAGGGGGCGATGGCTACACCTTC.

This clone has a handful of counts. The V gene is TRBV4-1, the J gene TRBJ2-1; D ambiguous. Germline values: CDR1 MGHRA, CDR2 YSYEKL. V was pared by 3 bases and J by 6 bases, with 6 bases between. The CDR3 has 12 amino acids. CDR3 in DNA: TGCGCCAGCAGCCACAGTCCCAATGAGCAGTTCTTC. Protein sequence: CASSHSPNEQFF.

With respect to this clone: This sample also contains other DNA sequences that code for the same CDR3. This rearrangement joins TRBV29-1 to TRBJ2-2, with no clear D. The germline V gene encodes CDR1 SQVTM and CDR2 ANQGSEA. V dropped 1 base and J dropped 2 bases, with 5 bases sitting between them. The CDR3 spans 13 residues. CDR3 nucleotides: TGCAGCGTTGAAGGGGGTAACACCGGGGAGCTGTTTTTT. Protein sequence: CSVEGGNTGELFF.